The 25 T cell receptor beta chains given below trace back to one sample, sequenced in a study of blood T cells in healthy people across ages. Together with a sample-barcoded 5' primer, a J-beta primer mix was included in a second PCR lasting roughly 6 to 12 cycles. MiXCR was run by TCRdb on the 5' RACE reads, yielding one entry per CDR3 protein. The sample carries under 850,000 distinct CDR3 sequences, 30% to 45% recorded once. The sample comprised blood. The source of these receptors is a man aged 18 to 35 in good health.

J is TRBJ2-1 and V is TRBV7-3; maybe TRBD2 (6 bases). V gave up 3 bases and J gave up 9 bases, with 15 bases separating them. Looked up from germline, CDR1 is SGHTA and CDR2 is FQGTGA. The CDR3 covers 14 residues. CDR3: CASSLGGELSEQFF. The CDR3 DNA sequence: TGTGCCAGCAGCTTGGGAGGTGAGCTGAGTGAGCAGTTCTTC.

This chain links TRBV2 with TRBJ2-5; maybe TRBD2 (6 bases). The end of the DNA fits TRBJ2-7 better, so the J call may be wrong. CDR1 and CDR2 (germline): SNHLY, FYNNEI. This CDR3 has 14 residues. CDR3 DNA: TGTGCCAGCAGTGAAGCGGAAAGGGGAGGCGAGCAGTACTTC. This translates into CASSEAERGGEQYF.

V usage is TRBV6-2 or TRBV6-3 and J usage is TRBJ2-7, with TRBD2 identical over 10 bases. The CDR3 is 14 amino acids. J gave up 3 bases and V 7 bases, and 6 bases lay outside the gene matches. From germline, CDR1 is MNHEY and CDR2 SVGEGT. CDR3: CASNLAGEVYEQYF. Written as DNA, the CDR3 is TGTGCCAGCAACCTAGCGGGGGAGGTCTACGAGCAGTACTTC.

This clonotype was counted between two and nine times. The V gene is TRBV12-3 or TRBV12-4, the J gene TRBJ1-4; D not resolved. V dropped 6 bases and J dropped 8 bases, with 16 bases sitting between them. The CDR3 length is 14 residues. This CDR3 is CASRHGGRNEKLFF. In DNA, the CDR3 is TGTGCCAGCAGACATGGTGGTCGTAACGAAAAACTGTTTTTT.

This rearrangement joins TRBV7-9 to TRBJ2-1; D is unresolved. V was shortened by 1 base and J by 4 bases, with 8 bases between the two germline ends. The CDR3 totals 14 residues. The germline gives CDR1 SEHNR, CDR2 FQNEAQ (reference sequence). The CDR3 is CASSLEQPYNEQFF. The CDR3 bases are TGTGCCAGCAGCTTAGAGCAGCCTTACAATGAGCAGTTCTTC.

The sample holds many counts of this clonotype. The V gene is TRBV20-1, the J gene TRBJ1-2; D perhaps matches TRBD1 (6 bases). From germline, CDR1 is DFQATT and CDR2 SNEGSKA (reference sequence). The length of the CDR3 is 12 residues. The V and J ends lost 0 bases and 6 bases respectively, with 8 bases between them. DNA of the CDR3: TGCAGTGCTAGAGACCACAGGGATGGCTACACCTTC. Translated: CSARDHRDGYTF.

As to this clonotype: At one of its ends the junction is not consistent with the germline gene, which may arise from a read error. Here the CDR3 DNA reads TGTGCCGGCAGCTCACTAGCCTCAAGCACAGATACGCAGTATTTT. Protein product: CAGSSLASSTDTQYF. The chain carries TRBV7-8 and TRBJ2-3; D may be TRBD2 (6 bases). The CDR3 is 15 residues long. Germline CDR1 SGHVS, CDR2 FQNEAQ.

The V gene is TRBV20-1, the J gene TRBJ1-5; D possibly corresponds to TRBD1 (6 bases). Germline V gene data show CDR1 as DFQATT and CDR2 as SNEGSKA (reference sequence). The CDR3 contains 14 residues. V was pared by 4 bases and J by 3 bases, with 13 bases between. CDR3 sequence (DNA): TGCAGTGCTACAGCCGGACAGCTCAATCAGCCCCAGCATTTT. It specifies CSATAGQLNQPQHF.

The chain is built from TRBV11-2 and TRBJ2-5; 9 nucleotides line up with TRBD2. Germline values: CDR1 SGHAT, CDR2 FQNNGV. The ends lost 0 bases at V and 11 bases at J; junction bases unmatched: 16. The CDR3 runs 17 residues. In DNA form, the CDR3 reads TGTGCCAGCAGCTTAGATCGGGGCGGGGGGGTCTACAATGAGCAGTACTTC. Amino acid sequence: CASSLDRGGGVYNEQYF.

This chain uses TRBV20-1 with TRBJ2-1; 8 positions match TRBD1. Trimming removed 5 bases from V and 6 bases from J; junction bases left unmatched: 9. The CDR3 contains 14 residues. The germline V gene has CDR1 DFQATT and CDR2 SNEGSKA (reference sequence). CDR3 loop: CSAGPGQDVNEQFF. The CDR3 DNA sequence: TGCAGTGCTGGTCCGGGACAGGATGTCAATGAGCAGTTCTTC.

In the case of this clonotype: The germline gene is not matched at one end of the junction; a read error may be the cause. The chain employs TRBV5-1 and TRBJ2-1; 11 positions agree with TRBD1. The DNA matches TRBJ2-7 better at its end, which makes the J call doubtful. The germline CDR1 and CDR2 sequences are SGHRS and YFSETQ. This CDR3 spans 15 amino acids. CDR3 sequence (DNA): TGCACCAGCAGGAGACGGGACAGGGGGATGGATGAGCAGTACTTC. This gives the protein CTSRRRDRGMDEQYF.

This clonotype occurred once. A much larger clone sits a single nucleotide away, making a read error possible. J is TRBJ1-2 and V is TRBV9, with a weak D call TRBD1 (5 bases). CDR3 length: 15 amino acids. The germline CDR1 and CDR2 sequences are SGDLS and YYNGEE. In nucleotides, the CDR3 is TGTGCCGGCAGCGTCCCCCCAGAACCAGGGAATGGCTACACCTTC. Encoded protein: CAGSVPPEPGNGYTF.

This clonotype has only a few counts. The chain recombines TRBV7-3 with TRBJ1-5; D might be TRBD1 (5 bases). Looked up from germline, CDR1 is SGHTA and CDR2 is FQGTGA. The CDR3 sequence is 13 residues long. The germline V and J ends were trimmed by 8 bases and 1 base, with 9 bases remaining between them. CDR3 nucleotides: TGTGCCAGCGGGGAGGGGAGCAATCAGCCCCAGCATTTT. Translation: CASGEGSNQPQHF.

This clonotype was picked up many times. CDR3 DNA: TGTGCCAGCAGTCGACAGGGAGAAACAGATACGCAGTATTTT. It yields the protein CASSRQGETDTQYF. This chain links TRBV2 with TRBJ2-3, with 7 bases matching TRBD1. From germline, CDR1 is SNHLY and CDR2 FYNNEI. The ends lost 5 bases at V and 3 bases at J; junction bases unmatched: 5. The CDR3 spans 14 residues.

In this sample, this clonotype turned up once. The chain is built from TRBV20-1 and TRBJ2-5, with D unresolved. The DNA end favors TRBJ2-7, so the J call may be wrong. CDR3 size: 14 residues. Germline CDR1 and CDR2: DFQATT and SNEGSKA (reference sequence). CDR3 residues: CSAPLGLLPYEQYF. The CDR3 nucleotides are TGCAGTGCCCCACTGGGTCTTTTACCCTACGAGCAGTACTTC.

A word on this clonotype: A much bigger clone sits one base away, suggesting this may be a read error. This sequence joins TRBV27 and TRBJ2-1; TRBD2 matches at 9 bases. The CDR3 consists of 15 residues. Germline assignment: CDR1 MNHEY and CDR2 SMNVEV (reference sequence). CDR3 in amino acids: CARSFGRGGNNEQFF. In DNA, the CDR3 is TGTGCCCGCAGTTTTGGGCGGGGGGGTAACAATGAGCAGTTCTTC.

The chain carries TRBV6-6 and TRBJ2-7, with D perhaps TRBD1 (5 bases). This CDR3 comprises 14 residues. V was clipped by 4 bases and J by 3 bases, with 13 bases between them. Germline V lookup: CDR1 MNHNY, CDR2 SVGAGI (reference sequence). In nucleotides, the CDR3 is TGTGCCAGCAGTTCCACAGGTACCTTCTACGAGCAGTACTTC. It specifies CASSSTGTFYEQYF.

V usage is TRBV5-6 and J usage is TRBJ2-5; 8 bases line up with TRBD2. The germline V gene encodes CDR1 SGHDT and CDR2 YYEEEE. The CDR3 runs to 16 residues. V lost 4 bases to trimming and J lost 4 bases; unmatched junction nucleotides: 12. CDR3 sequence: CASSRGGLYLTETQYF. CDR3 DNA sequence: TGTGCCAGCAGCCGCGGGGGGCTCTACCTAACAGAGACCCAGTACTTC.

The chain carries TRBV14 and TRBJ2-5; D is unresolved. Germline V CDR1 and CDR2: SGHDN, FVKESK. The CDR3 runs 15 residues. V was cut by 3 bases and J by 5 bases, with 16 bases left in between. CDR3 nucleotide sequence: TGTGCCAGCAGCCACGGATCTTACAGCAGGGAGACCCAGTACTTC. Its translation is CASSHGSYSRETQYF.

The chain employs TRBV30 and TRBJ2-3; 15 bases are a match to TRBD2. Germline CDR1 GTSNPN, CDR2 SVGIG (reference sequence). CDR3 length equals 18 residues. V lost 3 bases and J lost 0; bases outside the gene matches: 7. CDR3 nucleotide sequence: TGTGCCTGGAGCAAAGGACTAGCGGGGGGGCCGAGCACAGATACGCAGTATTTT. Protein: CAWSKGLAGGPSTDTQYF.

To note about this clonotype: A single base separates this from a much larger clone, so it may be a read error. CDR3 coding DNA: TGCGCCAGCAGCCAACAAACAGGGTGGGGGGAGGCCCAGTACTTC. It codes for CASSQQTGWGEAQYF. The chain combines TRBV4-3 with TRBJ2-5; tentatively, D is TRBD1 or TRBD2 (6 bases each). Germline CDR1 LGHNA, CDR2 YSLEER. This CDR3 is 15 amino acids long. The V and J ends lost 2 bases and 9 bases respectively, with 19 bases between them.

V and J are TRBV5-6 and TRBJ2-3; D is uncertain. The CDR3 runs to 16 residues. Trimming cost V 4 bases and J 6 bases, with 21 bases left between them. Per germline, CDR1 SGHDT and CDR2 YYEEEE. The CDR3 protein is CASSPVAGSGGDTQYF. The CDR3 region has the DNA TGTGCCAGCAGCCCGGTGGCAGGCTCCGGTGGGGATACGCAGTATTTT.

The V call is TRBV2, the J call TRBJ2-1; perhaps TRBD1 as D (6 bases). Germline CDR1 reads SNHLY; CDR2 reads FYNNEI. The CDR3 totals 11 residues. Between the trimmed V and J ends, which lost 7 bases and 13 bases, there was a span of 14 bases. The DNA of the CDR3 is TGTGCCAGCACTTCCTCAGGGGTCCAGTTCTTC. Translated: CASTSSGVQFF.

This clonotype was counted only a few times. This sequence joins TRBV12-3 or TRBV12-4 and TRBJ1-2; possibly TRBD1 for D (5 bases). The CDR3 extends over 13 amino acids. The V end lost 5 bases, the J end lost 7 bases, and 14 bases lay between the germline ends. The CDR3 region is CASSQATRGGYTF. The CDR3 DNA reads as TGTGCCAGCAGTCAGGCCACAAGGGGTGGCTACACCTTC.

This clonotype was recorded a few times. The chain carries TRBV20-1 and TRBJ2-7, with 9 positions matching TRBD2. This CDR3 comprises 14 residues. With 4 bases clipped from V and 3 bases from J, the junction kept 7 bases outside the gene matches. Germline lookup yields CDR1 DFQATT and CDR2 SNEGSKA (reference sequence). As DNA, the CDR3 is TGCAGTGCTAAGGGACTAGCAAACAGCTACGAGCAGTACTTC. Residues: CSAKGLANSYEQYF.